Presented here are 18 T cell receptor beta chains from one specimen sequenced in a study of shared clonotypes between healthy human individuals. TCRdb's table, derived via immunoSEQ multiplex PCR, lists solely in-frame clones and lacks some. Of fewer than 650,000 clones in the sample, around 76% were seen once. The material sequenced was PBMCs. The receptor source for this set is a woman between 40 and 55 years old in good health. Some clones in this sample may be carry-over from other donors' samples.

This rearrangement joins TRBV29-1 to TRBJ2-1; 12 bases line up with TRBD2. CDR1 is SQVTM and CDR2 is ANQGSEA in the germline V gene. The CDR3 runs 19 residues. The V gene end was trimmed by 0 bases and the J gene end by 0 bases; junction bases not matched to a gene: 9. The CDR3 sequence: CSVEDPSGRAGGSYNEQFF. Here the CDR3 DNA reads TGCAGCGTTGAAGATCCTAGCGGGAGGGCCGGAGGCTCCTACAATGAGCAGTTCTTC.

A few counts support this clone. The rearrangement uses TRBV7-9 and TRBJ2-1, with TRBD2 identical over 11 bases. Germline CDR1 and CDR2: SEHNR and FQNEAQ (reference sequence). This CDR3 has 18 amino acids. The V gene end was trimmed by 3 bases and the J gene end by 5 bases; junction bases not matched to a gene: 12. DNA of the CDR3: TGTGCCAGCAGCTTGGGAGGGGTAGCGGGAGGGCCCCACAATGAGCAGTTCTTC. Amino acids: CASSLGGVAGGPHNEQFF.

The sample holds one count of this clone. This chain connects TRBV5-1 to TRBJ1-2; D unresolved. The CDR3 has 15 residues. The germline V and J ends were trimmed by 0 bases and 4 bases, with 13 bases remaining between them. In germline, CDR1 is SGHRS, CDR2 YFSETQ. The CDR3 region is CASSLDDPRVYGYTF. The CDR3 bases are TGCGCCAGCAGCTTGGACGATCCTAGAGTCTATGGCTACACCTTC. Variable domain in full (rest from reference TRBV5-1 and TRBJ1-2): KAGVTQTPRYLIKTRGQQVTLSCSPISGHRSVSWYQQTPGQGLQFLFEYFSETQRNKGNFPGRFSGRQFSNSRSEMNVSTLELGDSALYLCASSLDDPRVYGYTFGSGTRLTVV.

The chain links TRBV4-1 to TRBJ1-1; the D is unclear. The CDR3 length is 15 residues. V was pared by 1 base and J by 5 bases, with 14 bases between. CDR1 MGHRA and CDR2 YSYEKL come from the germline V gene. The CDR3 DNA follows: TGCGCCAGCAGCCAAGGCGACCTCTGGGAGACTGAAGCTTTCTTT. Amino acid sequence: CASSQGDLWETEAFF.

The table lists this clone with a count of one. This rearrangement joins TRBV11-2 to TRBJ2-7; 10 bases are a match to TRBD2. The CDR3 has 17 residues. Germline assignment: CDR1 SGHAT and CDR2 FQNNGV. V trimming: 6 bases; J trimming: 6 bases; junction bases outside the gene matches: 17. CDR3 DNA sequence: TGTGCCAGCAGGCCTCGCCTCTCTAGCGGGAGACGGATCGAGCAGTACTTC. Encoded protein: CASRPRLSSGRRIEQYF.

This CDR3 reads CAWSMGQEVSAQHF. Here the CDR3 DNA reads TGTGCCTGGAGCATGGGACAGGAGGTTTCAGCCCAGCATTTT. The chain couples TRBV30 to TRBJ1-5; 8 positions agree with TRBD1. This CDR3 is built from 14 residues. Germline CDR1 and CDR2: GTSNPN and SVGIG (reference sequence). J lost 11 bases, V lost 3 bases, and 12 bases had no gene match.

The chain joins TRBV27 to TRBJ2-2, with D perhaps matching TRBD2 (6 bases). Trimming removed 3 bases from V and 1 base from J, with 9 bases in between. Germline CDR1 and CDR2: MNHEY and SMNVEV (reference sequence). The CDR3 loop spans 15 amino acids. The CDR3 sequence is CASSFISGNTGELFF. The CDR3 DNA sequence: TGTGCCAGCAGTTTTATTAGCGGGAACACCGGGGAGCTGTTTTTT.

The chain is built from TRBV27 and TRBJ1-2, with a tentative D call TRBD1 (5 bases). The V gene's germline CDR1 is MNHEY and CDR2 SMNVEV (reference sequence). V lost 4 bases and J lost 7, with 16 bases in between. CDR3 length equals 14 residues. CDR3 residues: CASSWSGGDRGYTF. CDR3 in DNA: TGTGCCAGCAGTTGGTCTGGGGGTGACCGTGGCTACACCTTC.

This chain links TRBV5-1 with TRBJ2-5, with 7 positions matching TRBD1. Germline-derived CDR1 and CDR2 are SGHRS and YFSETQ. This CDR3 has 14 residues. Trimming took 4 bases from V and 3 from J; bases not matched to a gene: 6. CDR3 sequence: CASSVGQTKETQYF. Here the CDR3 DNA reads TGCGCCAGCAGCGTGGGACAGACCAAAGAGACCCAGTACTTC.

This clone showed up just once. This chain joins TRBV7-9 and TRBJ2-7, with TRBD2 identical over 11 bases. The CDR3 is made up of 14 amino acids. Germline CDR1 and CDR2: SEHNR and FQNEAQ (reference sequence). The J segment lost 4 bases and the V segment lost 4 bases, leaving 3 bases of the junction unmatched. For the CDR3, the DNA is TGTGCCAGCAGCTGGACTAGCGGGCCATACGAGCAGTACTTC. Translated: CASSWTSGPYEQYF. Based on the CDR3 plus reference TRBV7-9 and TRBJ2-7, the full variable domain is DTGVSQNPRHKITKRGQNVTFRCDPISEHNRLYWYRQTLGQGPEFLTYFQNEAQLEKSRLLSDRFSAERPKGSFSTLEIQRTEQGDSAMYLCASSWTSGPYEQYFGPGTRLTVT.

The CDR3 nucleotides read TGTGCCAGCAGCGTAGACCCTAGCGGGGGACAAGAGACCCAGTACTTC. It is translated as CASSVDPSGGQETQYF. The chain joins TRBV9 to TRBJ2-5, with TRBD2 matching over 10 bases. Germline values: CDR1 SGDLS, CDR2 YYNGEE. The V and J ends lost 0 bases and 2 bases, in that order; junction bases with no gene match: 4. The CDR3 extends over 16 amino acids.

The chain links TRBV7-3 to TRBJ1-1; D uncertain. The CDR3 spans 14 residues. With 5 bases removed from V and 3 bases from J, the gap between germline ends came to 13 bases. The V gene's germline CDR1 is SGHTA and CDR2 FQGTGA. The CDR3: CASSAIAGDTEAFF. CDR3 sequence (DNA): TGTGCCAGCAGCGCAATAGCCGGAGACACTGAAGCTTTCTTT.

The genes are TRBV28 and TRBJ2-1; 10 bases align to TRBD2. Germline-derived CDR1 and CDR2 are MDHEN and SYDVKM. The CDR3 spans 15 residues. The trim removed 6 bases at V and 6 bases at J, leaving 8 bases unmatched. CDR3 residues: CASRRLVAGGNEQFF. The DNA of the CDR3 is TGTGCCAGCAGGAGATTGGTAGCGGGAGGCAATGAGCAGTTCTTC.

A note on this clone: The junction and the germline gene differ at one end; a read error may be behind it. This sequence joins TRBV7-7 and TRBJ2-1; D is undetermined. Germline-derived CDR1 and CDR2 are SSHAT and FNYEAQ (reference sequence). The CDR3 has 15 residues. The CDR3 DNA follows: TGTGCTAGCAGCTTTTCTCAGGAGAAATTCAATGAGCAGTTCTTC. This translates into CASSFSQEKFNEQFF.

Turning to this clone: A single base separates this from a much larger clone, so it may be a read error. Other DNA sequences of this sample code for an identical CDR3. V is TRBV5-4 and J is TRBJ2-7, with TRBD1 identical over 7 bases. The V and J ends lost 0 bases and 3 bases, in that order; junction bases with no gene match: 6. The CDR3 is 15 amino acids. Germline V gene data show CDR1 as SGHNT and CDR2 as YYREEE (reference sequence). CDR3 region: CASSLAGGSRYEQYF. CDR3 nucleotide sequence: TGTGCCAGCAGCTTGGCAGGGGGTTCCCGCTACGAGCAGTACTTC.

This clone was seen only a few times. The chain couples TRBV28 to TRBJ1-2; D not resolved. CDR3 length: 12 residues. Trimming removed 2 bases from V and 4 bases from J, with 5 bases in between. Germline CDR1 MDHEN, CDR2 SYDVKM. CDR3: CASSLQAYGYTF. DNA of the CDR3: TGTGCCAGCAGTTTACAGGCCTATGGCTACACCTTC.

The chain is built from TRBV5-1 and TRBJ2-7; TRBD1 agrees at 7 bases. The junction had 5 bases not matched to a gene; V was cut back by 0 bases and J by 5 bases. Germline V gene lookup returns CDR1 SGHRS and CDR2 YFSETQ. CDR3 size: 14 residues. The CDR3 region is CASSLGQGLDEQYF. CDR3 coding DNA: TGCGCCAGCAGCTTGGGACAGGGTCTTGACGAGCAGTACTTC.

This chain links TRBV4-1 with TRBJ2-1; 7 positions agree with TRBD2. Unmatched junction bases numbered 11, after V lost 2 bases and J lost 7 bases. The V gene's germline CDR1 is MGHRA and CDR2 YSYEKL. This CDR3 contains 16 residues. CDR3 sequence: CASSQRQRDIRNEQFF. As DNA, the CDR3 is TGCGCCAGCAGCCAAAGGCAGCGGGATATTAGGAATGAGCAGTTCTTC.